This is a list of T cell receptor beta chains from one sample in a study of OX40 agonist ivuxolimab in advanced cancers. Some clones are missing from TCRdb's copy, which holds only in-frame ones; the method was immunoSEQ multiplex PCR. The data hold 35,000 to 45,000 clones, with approximately 83% observed a single time. This sample comprised CD4+ or CD8+ T cells sorted from blood, obtained in a trial of the OX40 agonist ivuxolimab. The receptors stem from an adult with an advanced solid tumor such as melanoma, head and neck, liver or kidney cancer. The CDR3 runs from the conserved cysteine through the conserved F or W. The D gene is left open where the match is weak. Clone size is shown for a subset of rows, as once, few, many or a class of expanded clone.

TRBJ2-5 | . | 16 | . | TRBV5-5 | CASSLGEAVRQETQYF | TGTGCCAGCAGCTTGGGGGAGGCAGTACGTCAAGAGACCCAGTACTTC
TRBJ2-7 | . | 13 | . | TRBV28 | CASSWSGAREQYF | TGTGCCAGCAGTTGGTCCGGGGCGCGCGAGCAGTACTTC
TRBJ1-5 | few | 16 | . | TRBV7-8 | CASSKLGVESNQPQHF | TGTGCCAGCAGCAAATTGGGGGTAGAGAGCAATCAGCCCCAGCATTTT
TRBJ2-5 | . | 14 | . | TRBV27 | CASSLSSNQETQYF | TGTGCCAGCAGTTTAAGTAGCAACCAAGAGACCCAGTACTTC
TRBJ2-2 | few | 17 | . | TRBV21-1 | CASSKEERGAPVGELFF | TGTGCCAGCAGCAAAGAGGAGCGGGGGGCTCCGGTGGGGGAGCTGTTTTTT
TRBJ1-1 | . | 14 | TRBD1 | TRBV5-1 | CASSLTTGRTEAFF | TGCGCCAGCAGCCTGACGACAGGGAGAACTGAAGCTTTCTTT
TRBJ2-3 | few | 17 | TRBD2 | TRBV9 | CASSVELGLAGTDTQYF | TGTGCCAGCAGCGTAGAACTAGGACTAGCGGGCACAGATACGCAGTATTTT
TRBJ1-5 | . | 13 | . | TRBV7-2 | CASSLSWGQPQHF | TGTGCCAGCAGCTTAAGTTGGGGGCAGCCCCAGCATTTT
TRBJ2-7 | . | 11 | . | TRBV20-1 | CSAQKGGEQYF | TGCAGTGCCCAAAAAGGAGGCGAGCAGTACTTC
TRBJ2-7 | . | 12 | . | TRBV30 | CAWSVGLNEQYF | TGTGCCTGGAGTGTCGGACTTAACGAGCAGTACTTC
TRBJ1-3 | few | 15 | . | TRBV6-1 | CASSEAPAGLNTIYF | TGTGCCAGCAGTGAAGCTCCAGCGGGTCTTAACACCATATATTTT
TRBJ1-2 | . | 13 | . | TRBV30 | CAWEASREVRYTF | TGTGCCTGGGAAGCGTCCAGGGAGGTTCGCTACACCTTC
TRBJ1-3 | . | 16 | . | TRBV6-6 | CASSPSPAGSGNTTYF | TGTGCCAGCAGTCCCTCCCCCGCTGGGTCTGGAAACACCACATATTTT
TRBJ1-1 | . | 13 | . | TRBV11-2 | CASSSQLRAEAFF | TGTGCCAGCAGCTCCCAGTTAAGGGCTGAAGCTTTCTTT
TRBJ2-5 | . | 11 | . | TRBV7-2 | CASSLSETQYF | TGTGCCAGCAGCTTATCGGAGACCCAGTACTTC
TRBJ2-1 | . | 15 | . | TRBV11-2 | CASSLPGTVYNEQFF | TGTGCCAGCAGCTTACCGGGGACTGTATACAATGAGCAGTTCTTC
TRBJ2-4 | . | 16 | TRBD2 | TRBV5-5 | CASSLAPGLAGNIQYF | TGTGCCAGCAGCTTGGCCCCGGGACTAGCTGGAAACATTCAGTACTTC
TRBJ1-1 | once | 16 | . | TRBV5-1 | CASSLGGARKNTEAFF | TGCGCCAGCAGCTTGGGGGGAGCCAGAAAGAACACTGAAGCTTTCTTT
TRBJ1-5 | . | 15 | . | TRBV18 | CASSLQGMGNQPQHF | TGTGCCAGCTCACTACAGGGTATGGGCAATCAGCCCCAGCATTTT
TRBJ2-7 | . | 12 | . | TRBV7-9 | CASSLEGSEQYF | TGTGCCAGCAGCTTAGAGGGGTCCGAGCAGTACTTC
TRBJ1-1 | . | 13 | TRBD1 | TRBV27 | CASSSAAGGEAFF | TGTGCCAGCAGTTCCGCGGCAGGGGGGGAAGCTTTCTTT
TRBJ2-1 | . | 19 | . | TRBV11-2 | CASSLGRKIEMISYNEQFF | TGTGCCAGCAGCTTAGGACGGAAAATAGAGATGATTTCCTACAATGAGCAGTTCTTC
TRBJ1-5 | few | 15 | . | TRBV4-3 | CASSQIWGGNQPQHF | TGCGCCAGCAGCCAGATATGGGGCGGCAATCAGCCCCAGCATTTT